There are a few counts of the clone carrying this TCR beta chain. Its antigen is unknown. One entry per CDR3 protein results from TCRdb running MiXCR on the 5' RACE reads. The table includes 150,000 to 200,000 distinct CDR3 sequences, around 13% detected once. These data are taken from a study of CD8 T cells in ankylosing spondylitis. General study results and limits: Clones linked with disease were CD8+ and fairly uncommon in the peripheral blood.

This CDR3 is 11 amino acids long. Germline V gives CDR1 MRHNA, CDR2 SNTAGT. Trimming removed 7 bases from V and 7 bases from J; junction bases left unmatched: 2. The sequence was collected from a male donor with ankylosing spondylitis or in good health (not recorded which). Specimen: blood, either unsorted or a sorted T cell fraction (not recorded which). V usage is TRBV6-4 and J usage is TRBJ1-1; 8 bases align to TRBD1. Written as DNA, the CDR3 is TGTGCCAGCAAAGACAGGGGTGAAGCTTTCTTT. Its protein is CASKDRGEAFF.